The T cell receptor (beta chain) described here comes from a study of beta chain features in type 1 diabetes. Study-level results: All four CD4+ subsets of Type 1 diabetes patients contained TCRB CDR3s that were moderately but significantly shorter.

Every isolated RNA sample was fully reverse transcribed, so sequencing captured expressed TCRB transcripts. Sequenced by immunoSEQ multiplex PCR; TCRdb stores in-frame clones only, minus some. The data show about 400,000 clones, around 12% seen once. Germline V lookup: CDR1 GTSNPN, CDR2 SVGIG (reference sequence). Trimming cost V 4 bases and J 0 bases, with 12 bases left between them. CDR3 length: 15 residues. About this clone: Its matching antigen is unknown.

This receptor was taken from a woman under 30 with type 1 diabetes. Specimen: naive CD4+ T cells from blood. The chain employs TRBV30 and TRBJ2-2; perhaps TRBD2 as D (6 bases). The CDR3 nucleotides read TGTGCCTGGAAAGTCCGGGGGTCGAACACCGGGGAGCTGTTTTTT. Residues: CAWKVRGSNTGELFF.